The 30 T cell receptor beta chains listed next were all sequenced from one sample in a study of blood T cells in healthy people across ages. Sample-barcoded 5' priming and a J-beta primer mix drove a second PCR of about 7 to 11 cycles. TCRdb called the 5' RACE reads again in MiXCR, with one record for every CDR3 protein. The repertoire includes some 1.4 million distinct CDR3 sequences, around 39% of them detected once, and less than 8% sits in the top ten. Material for sequencing was blood. Source of these receptors: a woman younger than 30 in good health.

This clonotype came up a few times. The CDR3 region is CASSYNAGGSYEQYF. DNA of the CDR3: TGTGCCAGCAGTTACAACGCAGGGGGTTCCTACGAGCAGTACTTC. J is TRBJ2-7 and V is TRBV6-5; 7 bases match TRBD1. There are 15 residues in the CDR3. In germline, CDR1 is MNHEY, CDR2 SVGAGI. V lost 2 bases, J lost 1 base, and 5 bases stayed unmatched.

The chain links TRBV29-1 to TRBJ1-2; 8 positions match TRBD1. With 5 bases clipped from V and 3 bases from J, the junction kept 11 bases outside the gene matches. CDR3 length: 15 residues. Germline CDR1 reads SQVTM; CDR2 reads ANQGSEA. The CDR3 loop reads CSVSRQGRWDYGYTF. In DNA, the CDR3 is TGCAGCGTTAGTCGACAGGGGCGGTGGGACTATGGCTACACCTTC. The variable domain in full, with the rest retrieved from reference TRBV29-1 and TRBJ1-2, is SAVISQKPSRDICQRGTSLTIQCQVDSQVTMMFWYRQQPGQSLTLIATANQGSEATYESGFVIDKFPISRPNLTFSTLTVSNMSPEDSSIYLCSVSRQGRWDYGYTFGSGTRLTVV.

This clonotype was found a few times. The chain employs TRBV28 and TRBJ2-5; no clear D gene. The J call is uncertain, as TRBJ2-7 better fits the DNA end. From germline, CDR1 is MDHEN and CDR2 SYDVKM. This CDR3 contains 15 residues. This CDR3 reads CASSLSGLLTYEQYF. The DNA for the CDR3 is TGTGCCAGCAGTTTATCAGGTCTATTAACCTACGAGCAGTACTTC.

The chain is built from TRBV20-1 and TRBJ1-5; D is unclear. The CDR3 loop spans 15 amino acids. Germline lookup yields CDR1 DFQATT and CDR2 SNEGSKA (reference sequence). Trimming left V 0 bases short and J 2 bases short, with 11 bases between. In DNA, the CDR3 is TGCAGTGCTAGAGATCCAGCCGTGGGCAATCAGCCCCAGCATTTT. This encodes CSARDPAVGNQPQHF.

This chain connects TRBV20-1 to TRBJ1-1, with 7 bases matching TRBD1. The CDR3 sequence is 14 residues long. CDR1 and CDR2 (germline): DFQATT, SNEGSKA (reference sequence). J lost 0 bases, V lost 8 bases, and 9 bases had no gene match. CDR3 bases: TGCAGTACTAATACGGGACAGCTGAACACTGAAGCTTTCTTT. It encodes CSTNTGQLNTEAFF.

This clonotype was seen a few times. The genes are TRBV5-1 and TRBJ2-7; D may be TRBD1 (5 bases). CDR1 and CDR2 from the germline V gene are SGHRS and YFSETQ. Trimming shortened V by 3 bases and J by 0 bases, and 7 bases separated the two germline ends. This CDR3 is 13 amino acids long. In nucleotides, the CDR3 is TGCGCCAGCAGCTACGACAGCTCCTACGAGCAGTACTTC. Translated, it gives CASSYDSSYEQYF.

This clonotype occurred once. The V gene is TRBV25-1, the J gene TRBJ1-1; possibly TRBD1 for D (5 bases). The CDR3 totals 13 residues. Germline V gene lookup returns CDR1 MGHDK and CDR2 SYGVNS. V dropped 7 bases and J dropped 8 bases, with 17 bases sitting between them. This CDR3 reads CASIAFGAREAFF. CDR3 DNA sequence: TGTGCCAGCATCGCTTTCGGGGCCCGAGAAGCTTTCTTT.

The sample holds a few counts of this clonotype. The rearrangement joins TRBV28 to TRBJ2-5; possibly TRBD2 for D (7 bases). V was cut by 6 bases and J by 2 bases, with 10 bases left in between. The CDR3 is 13 residues long. Per the germline V gene, CDR1 is MDHEN and CDR2 is SYDVKM. CDR3 bases: TGTGCCAGCAGGCGGGGGCCACAAGAGACCCAGTACTTC. This sequence encodes CASRRGPQETQYF.

The V call is TRBV12-3 or TRBV12-4, the J call TRBJ2-3, with unresolved D. Trimming took off 3 bases at V and 2 bases at J, with 12 bases between the two ends. The CDR3 contains 15 residues. DNA of the CDR3: TGTGCCAGCAGTTTGAGTTGGACGGACACAGATACGCAGTATTTT. It codes for CASSLSWTDTDTQYF.

The CDR3 DNA reads as TGTGCCAGCAGCCTACGGGGCGGCCATAATTCACCCCTCCACTTT. Translation: CASSLRGGHNSPLHF. This sequence joins TRBV6-5 and TRBJ1-6, with D perhaps TRBD1 (5 bases). Germline-derived CDR1 and CDR2 are MNHEY and SVGAGI. The CDR3 covers 15 residues. The V and J ends lost 6 bases and 5 bases respectively, with 14 bases between them.

This clonotype was detected only once. At one of its ends the junction is not consistent with the germline gene, which may arise from a read error. The rearrangement links TRBV6-1 to TRBJ2-7; D tentatively reads TRBD1 or TRBD2 (6 bases each). Germline V gene lookup returns CDR1 MNHNS and CDR2 SASEGT. This CDR3 is 16 amino acids long. CDR3 DNA: TGCGCCAGCAGTGAGCCGGGGGCCCCCAGCTCCTACGAGCAGTACTTC. Its protein is CASSEPGAPSSYEQYF.

The rearrangement uses TRBV20-1 and TRBJ2-5; D is perhaps TRBD2 (6 bases). The V end lost 1 base, the J end lost 2 bases, and 14 bases lay between the germline ends. Germline V CDR1 and CDR2: DFQATT, SNEGSKA (reference sequence). This CDR3 region has 15 residues. The CDR3 sequence is CSARVGSGYQETQYF. The DNA of the CDR3 is TGCAGTGCTAGAGTGGGTAGCGGATATCAAGAGACCCAGTACTTC.

The gene calls are TRBV28 and TRBJ1-5; D gene uncertain. Germline V lookup: CDR1 MDHEN, CDR2 SYDVKM. V was pared by 2 bases and J by 7 bases, with 9 bases between. CDR3 size: 13 residues. CDR3 DNA sequence: TGTGCCAGCAGTTTAGACGGTGTCCAGCCCCAGCATTTT. Translating it yields CASSLDGVQPQHF. The full variable domain, in which reference TRBV28 and TRBJ1-5 provide the parts outside the CDR3, is DVKVTQSSRYLVKRTGEKVFLECVQDMDHENMFWYRQDPGLGLRLIYFSYDVKMKEKGDIPEGYSVSREKKERFSLILESASTNQTSMYLCASSLDGVQPQHFGDGTRLSIL.

This clonotype was seen only a few times. This chain links TRBV9 with TRBJ2-3; possibly TRBD1 for D (6 bases). The CDR3 runs 14 residues. Germline V gene sequence: CDR1 SGDLS, CDR2 YYNGEE. Trimming left V 3 bases short and J 4 bases short, with 12 bases between. As DNA, the CDR3 is TGTGCCAGCAGCGCCGCCCGACAGGCAGATACGCAGTATTTT. This encodes CASSAARQADTQYF.

This clonotype was seen only a few times. The chain is built from TRBV12-3 or TRBV12-4 and TRBJ2-3, with TRBD2 matching 10 bases. CDR3 size: 15 residues. The J segment lost 4 bases and the V segment lost 8 bases, leaving 9 bases of the junction unmatched. CDR3 amino acids: CASPSSGRGADTQYF. The CDR3 nucleotides are TGTGCCAGCCCTTCAAGCGGGAGGGGGGCAGATACGCAGTATTTT.

This chain connects TRBV12-3 or TRBV12-4 to TRBJ1-4; D remains unclear. CDR3 length: 17 residues. Between the trimmed V and J ends, which lost 3 bases and 1 base, there was a span of 15 bases. CDR3 amino acids: CASSFFLVAQTNEKLFF. For the CDR3, the DNA is TGTGCCAGCAGTTTTTTTTTAGTGGCTCAAACTAATGAAAAACTGTTTTTT.

As DNA, the CDR3 is TGTGCCAGCAGGGGGGTACATAAGCAGTTCTTC. This sequence encodes CASRGVHKQFF. The chain has TRBV2 and TRBJ2-1; D is possibly TRBD1 or TRBD2 (5 bases each). Per the germline V gene, CDR1 is SNHLY and CDR2 is FYNNEI. V was cut by 6 bases and J by 11 bases, with 11 bases left in between. The CDR3 totals 11 residues.

As for this clonotype: One end of the junction does not line up with germline, which may come from a read error. V and J are TRBV9 and TRBJ1-4; the D gene is possibly TRBD1 (6 bases). Germline assignment: CDR1 SGDLS and CDR2 YYNGEE. The CDR3 spans 19 residues. CDR3 DNA sequence: TGTGCCAGCGGCGTAGGTCAGGGGCAAATACCCGCAACTAATGAAAAACTGTTTTTT. As protein: CASGVGQGQIPATNEKLFF.

V usage is TRBV27 and J usage is TRBJ2-7, with a tentative D call TRBD2 (5 bases). This CDR3 is 17 amino acids long. The ends were cut back, 5 bases at V and 2 bases at J, with 22 bases in the middle. Germline V gene data show CDR1 as MNHEY and CDR2 as SMNVEV (reference sequence). The CDR3 loop reads CASSPLVVEAHTYEQYF. CDR3 DNA: TGTGCCAGCAGTCCCTTGGTCGTGGAGGCCCACACCTACGAGCAGTACTTC.

This clonotype was seen only a few times. The junction departs from the called germline gene at one end, perhaps through a read error. The gene calls are TRBV29-1 and TRBJ1-2; 8 bases are a match to TRBD1. The length of the CDR3 is 15 residues. In germline, CDR1 is SQVTM, CDR2 ANQGSEA. The CDR3 sequence: CSVADRANPNYGYTF. The CDR3 DNA follows: TGTAGCGTCGCGGACAGGGCCAACCCCAACTATGGCTACACCTTC.

This clonotype was detected ten times or more. The chain recombines TRBV6-5 with TRBJ2-3, with 10 positions matching TRBD2. Germline V gives CDR1 MNHEY, CDR2 SVGAGI. CDR3 size: 15 residues. V lost 3 bases to trimming and J lost 3 bases; unmatched junction nucleotides: 3. The CDR3 here is CASSYLAGGTDTQYF. CDR3 nucleotide sequence: TGTGCCAGCAGTTATTTAGCGGGAGGTACAGATACGCAGTATTTT.

This clonotype has a handful of counts. The chain employs TRBV10-3 and TRBJ1-5, with no clear D. The CDR3 is 17 amino acids. Germline values: CDR1 ENHRY, CDR2 SYGVKD. Trimming stripped 3 bases from V and 4 bases from J, with 19 bases between. The CDR3 sequence: CAISDVDPWKANQPQHF. CDR3 sequence (DNA): TGTGCCATCAGTGATGTGGACCCATGGAAGGCAAATCAGCCCCAGCATTTT.

This clonotype has just one count. The V and J genes are TRBV6-5 and TRBJ2-7; D gene uncertain. This CDR3 comprises 14 residues. The V and J ends lost 0 bases and 6 bases respectively, with 12 bases between them. Germline V gene sequence: CDR1 MNHEY, CDR2 SVGAGI. CDR3 sequence reads: CASSYSNPMGEQYF. The CDR3 bases are TGTGCCAGCAGTTACTCGAACCCGATGGGCGAGCAGTACTTC.

This clonotype appeared once. The chain uses TRBV12-3 or TRBV12-4 and TRBJ1-1, with D unclear. The V end was cut by 6 bases, the J end by 6 bases, with 14 bases between. This CDR3 has 13 residues. The CDR3 is CASSPVVRPEAFF. CDR3 bases: TGTGCCAGCAGCCCTGTGGTGAGACCTGAAGCTTTCTTT.

V is TRBV27 and J is TRBJ2-7; 8 positions agree with TRBD1. The V and J ends lost 6 bases and 3 bases, in that order; junction bases with no gene match: 7. Germline V gene lookup returns CDR1 MNHEY and CDR2 SMNVEV (reference sequence). CDR3 length equals 14 residues. CDR3 region: CASRGGQDLYEQYF. CDR3 DNA: TGTGCCAGCAGGGGGGGACAGGACCTCTACGAGCAGTACTTC.

This chain links TRBV5-1 with TRBJ2-3; 10 positions agree with TRBD1. The CDR3 covers 16 residues. Per the germline V gene, CDR1 is SGHRS and CDR2 is YFSETQ. The junction had 9 bases not matched to a gene; V was cut back by 5 bases and J by 3 bases. CDR3 sequence (DNA): TGCGCCAGCAGTTGGGGACAGGGGTTGTTGACAGATACGCAGTATTTT. Its protein is CASSWGQGLLTDTQYF. The full variable domain, rest sourced from reference TRBV5-1 and TRBJ2-3, is KAGVTQTPRYLIKTRGQQVTLSCSPISGHRSVSWYQQTPGQGLQFLFEYFSETQRNKGNFPGRFSGRQFSNSRSEMNVSTLELGDSALYLCASSWGQGLLTDTQYFGPGTRLTVL.

The table lists this clonotype with a few counts. The chain is built from TRBV3-1 and TRBJ1-2; D is unresolved. Germline-derived CDR1 and CDR2 are LGHDT and YNNKEL (reference sequence). The CDR3 length is 12 residues. Trimming cost V 4 bases and J 7 bases, with 10 bases left between them. This CDR3 reads CASSPSGTGYTF. The DNA for the CDR3 is TGTGCCAGCAGCCCATCGGGTACTGGCTACACCTTC.

V and J are TRBV10-3 and TRBJ2-7, with D maybe TRBD1 (8 bases). V lost 6 bases and J lost 3, with 18 bases in between. Germline V gives CDR1 ENHRY, CDR2 SYGVKD. This CDR3 spans 15 amino acids. The CDR3 coding sequence is TGTGCCATCAGGGATACAGGGGGGGAGGTCTACGAGCAGTACTTC. Its translation is CAIRDTGGEVYEQYF.

This clonotype was counted between two and nine times. The chain has TRBV10-3 and TRBJ2-3; 13 positions agree with TRBD2. This CDR3 is built from 16 residues. In germline, CDR1 is ENHRY, CDR2 SYGVKD. The V gene end was trimmed by 6 bases and the J gene end by 3 bases; junction bases not matched to a gene: 6. CDR3 in DNA: TGTGCCATCAGCCCCACTAGCGGGGGGGCAACAGATACGCAGTATTTT. It codes for CAISPTSGGATDTQYF.

V is TRBV27 and J is TRBJ2-7, with D maybe TRBD1 (6 bases). Germline loops: CDR1 MNHEY, CDR2 SMNVEV (reference sequence). The CDR3 is made up of 13 amino acids. The V and J ends lost 5 bases and 2 bases respectively, with 10 bases between them. The CDR3 loop is CASSDRFPYEQYF. The DNA of the CDR3 is TGTGCCAGCAGTGACAGGTTTCCCTACGAGCAGTACTTC.